A selection of T cell receptor beta chains follows, all from one sample in a study of T-cell reconstitution after alpha-beta-depleted transplantation in children. Via MiXCR, TCRdb re-called the PCR reads, giving one row per CDR3 protein. The sample consists of some 500,000 distinct CDR3 sequences, about a sixth of them appearing once. This specimen was PBMCs from the stem cell graft donor, taken from the stem cell graft. Receptors originate from a human donor who donated a stem cell graft to a child with acute lymphoblastic leukemia. CDR3s include the opening cysteine and the closing phenylalanine or tryptophan. Fields, in order: J gene, clone size, V gene, D gene, CDR3 protein, CDR3 DNA. D genes are given only for firm matches. Only part of the rows carry a size: once, few, many, or a class if the clone is expanded.

J: TRBJ2-6
size: .
V: TRBV9
D: .
CDR3: CASSVVGSGANVLTF
DNA: TGTGCCAGCAGCGTAGTGGGATCTGGGGCCAACGTCCTGACTTTC

J: TRBJ1-1
size: .
V: TRBV5-4
D: .
CDR3: CASSSLGPRGMNTEAFF
DNA: TGTGCCAGCAGCTCCTTAGGACCGAGGGGGATGAACACTGAAGCTTTCTTT

J: TRBJ1-2
size: .
V: TRBV12-3/TRBV12-4
D: .
CDR3: CASSSDWPTTYGYTF
DNA: TGTGCCAGCAGTTCTGACTGGCCCACCACCTATGGCTACACCTTC

J: TRBJ2-5
size: .
V: TRBV5-1
D: .
CDR3: CASSGDSETQYF
DNA: TGCGCCAGCAGCGGGGACTCGGAGACCCAGTACTTC

J: TRBJ1-4
size: .
V: TRBV2
D: .
CDR3: CASSERRREKLFF
DNA: TGTGCCAGCAGTGAACGGCGGCGTGAAAAACTGTTTTTT

J: TRBJ1-1
size: .
V: TRBV2
D: TRBD1
CDR3: CATLRGQGAESVEAFF
DNA: TGTGCCACCCTACGGGGACAGGGGGCGGAATCGGTTGAAGCTTTCTTT

J: TRBJ2-7
size: .
V: TRBV5-4
D: TRBD1
CDR3: CASSLGDRIYEQYF
DNA: TGTGCCAGCAGCTTGGGGGACAGGATCTACGAGCAGTACTTC

J: TRBJ2-2
size: few
V: TRBV20-1
D: .
CDR3: CSARGGTSNTGELFF
DNA: TGCAGTGCTAGAGGGGGGACGTCGAACACCGGGGAGCTGTTTTTT

J: TRBJ1-3
size: few
V: TRBV15
D: TRBD1
CDR3: CATSSDRGPGNTIYF
DNA: TGTGCCACCAGCTCCGACAGGGGACCGGGAAACACCATATATTTT

J: TRBJ1-1
size: .
V: TRBV7-6
D: .
CDR3: CASSSPERYTEAFF
DNA: TGTGCCAGCAGCTCTCCCGAACGGTACACTGAAGCTTTCTTT

J: TRBJ1-3
size: .
V: TRBV7-8
D: .
CDR3: CASSPLGSSGNTIYF
DNA: TGTGCCAGCAGCCCATTGGGCAGCTCTGGAAACACCATATATTTT

J: TRBJ1-2
size: .
V: TRBV5-1
D: .
CDR3: CASSLDWGLTYGYTF
DNA: TGCGCCAGCAGCTTGGATTGGGGTTTGACCTATGGCTACACCTTC

J: TRBJ2-7
size: .
V: TRBV11-2
D: TRBD1
CDR3: CASSHPGQPYEQYF
DNA: TGTGCCAGCAGTCATCCGGGACAGCCCTACGAGCAGTACTTC

J: TRBJ2-3
size: .
V: TRBV4-1
D: .
CDR3: CASSQGRLSGTDTQYF
DNA: TGCGCCAGCAGCCAAGGGCGGTTGAGCGGGACAGATACGCAGTATTTT

J: TRBJ2-1
size: .
V: TRBV20-1
D: .
CDR3: CSARVVGVSPLNEQFF
DNA: TGCAGTGCTAGAGTCGTCGGAGTGTCACCCCTCAATGAGCAGTTCTTC

J: TRBJ1-5
size: .
V: TRBV6-1
D: .
CDR3: CASRVLFAGVSNQPQHF
DNA: TGTGCCAGCAGGGTTCTGTTCGCAGGGGTGAGCAATCAGCCCCAGCATTTT

J: TRBJ1-1
size: .
V: TRBV20-1
D: TRBD1
CDR3: CSAPGTGVTEAFF
DNA: TGCAGTGCTCCCGGGACAGGGGTCACTGAAGCTTTCTTT

J: TRBJ2-5
size: few
V: TRBV29-1
D: .
CDR3: CSVEDQDAGLEETQYF
DNA: TGCAGCGTTGAAGATCAGGACGCAGGGCTTGAAGAGACCCAGTACTTC

J: TRBJ2-3
size: few
V: TRBV12-3/TRBV12-4
D: .
CDR3: CASSLETGVVDTQYF
DNA: TGTGCCAGCAGTTTAGAGACGGGAGTGGTAGATACGCAGTATTTT

J: TRBJ1-2
size: few
V: TRBV2
D: .
CDR3: CASTRLEGYTF
DNA: TGTGCCAGCACCAGGTTGGAGGGCTACACCTTC

J: TRBJ1-2
size: few
V: TRBV27
D: .
CDR3: CASSWGPDYGYTF
DNA: TGTGCCAGCAGTTGGGGACCCGACTATGGCTACACCTTC

J: TRBJ1-5
size: few
V: TRBV27
D: .
CDR3: CASSWRSSNQPQHF
DNA: TGTGCCAGCAGTTGGAGAAGCAGCAATCAGCCCCAGCATTTT

J: TRBJ2-7
size: few
V: TRBV7-9
D: TRBD2
CDR3: CASSLPGGEQYF
DNA: TGTGCCAGCAGCCTACCGGGGGGCGAGCAGTACTTC

J: TRBJ2-7
size: few
V: TRBV5-1
D: .
CDR3: CASSLAATGSYEQYF
DNA: TGCGCCAGCAGCTTGGCCGCGACAGGCTCCTACGAGCAGTACTTC

J: TRBJ1-1
size: few
V: TRBV9
D: .
CDR3: CASSVAFGGGITEAFF
DNA: TGTGCCAGCAGCGTAGCGTTTGGGGGCGGCATAACTGAAGCTTTCTTT

J: TRBJ2-1
size: few
V: TRBV6-5
D: .
CDR3: CASSYSSDSRYNEQFF
DNA: TGTGCCAGCAGTTACTCTTCGGACAGCAGATACAATGAGCAGTTCTTC

J: TRBJ2-1
size: .
V: TRBV9
D: TRBD2
CDR3: CASRPSGLAANEQFF
DNA: TGTGCCAGTAGACCCTCGGGACTAGCCGCCAATGAGCAGTTCTTC

J: TRBJ2-7
size: .
V: TRBV20-1
D: .
CDR3: CSARDPYGVKTYEQYF
DNA: TGCAGTGCTAGAGATCCTTATGGGGTGAAGACCTACGAGCAGTACTTC

J: TRBJ2-1
size: .
V: TRBV11-2
D: TRBD1
CDR3: CASSRDRSEQFF
DNA: TGTGCCAGCAGCCGGGACAGAAGTGAGCAGTTCTTC

J: TRBJ2-5
size: .
V: TRBV6-1
D: TRBD2
CDR3: CASSPTGGKETQYF
DNA: TGTGCCAGCAGTCCCACGGGGGGAAAAGAGACCCAGTACTTC

J: TRBJ2-5
size: few
V: TRBV12-3/TRBV12-4
D: .
CDR3: CASSLGGPKVETQYF
DNA: TGTGCCAGCAGTTTGGGGGGACCGAAGGTGGAGACCCAGTACTTC

J: TRBJ2-7
size: .
V: TRBV4-1
D: .
CDR3: CASSQGRSDPFYEQYF
DNA: TGCGCCAGCAGCCAAGGTCGGTCAGACCCCTTCTACGAGCAGTACTTC

J: TRBJ1-1
size: few
V: TRBV10-1
D: .
CDR3: CASKGVNTEAFF
DNA: TGCGCGTCAAAAGGGGTGAACACTGAAGCTTTCTTT

J: TRBJ2-2
size: .
V: TRBV29-1
D: .
CDR3: CSVMPDLRGGELFF
DNA: TGCAGCGTTATGCCGGACCTCCGGGGAGGGGAGCTGTTTTTT

J: TRBJ1-6
size: few
V: TRBV7-9
D: .
CDR3: CASTPWGGSNSPLHF
DNA: TGTGCCAGCACCCCGTGGGGAGGAAGCAACTCACCCCTCCACTTT

J: TRBJ2-3
size: many
V: TRBV7-6
D: TRBD2
CDR3: CASSLGVAGGVSTDTQYF
DNA: TGTGCCAGCAGCTTAGGAGTAGCGGGAGGGGTTAGCACAGATACGCAGTATTTT

J: TRBJ2-2
size: .
V: TRBV4-1
D: .
CDR3: CASSYPGRGLTGELFF
DNA: TGCGCCAGCAGCTACCCGGGGAGGGGGCTAACCGGGGAGCTGTTTTTT

J: TRBJ2-5
size: .
V: TRBV7-8
D: TRBD1
CDR3: CASSPGGAWETQYF
DNA: TGTGCCAGCAGCCCAGGGGGCGCTTGGGAGACCCAGTACTTC

J: TRBJ2-3
size: .
V: TRBV3-1
D: .
CDR3: CASSPRGGRDTQYF
DNA: TGTGCCAGCAGCCCTCGGGGAGGAAGAGATACGCAGTATTTT

J: TRBJ2-1
size: .
V: TRBV5-6
D: .
CDR3: CASSLATGTGFF
DNA: TGTGCCAGCAGCTTGGCCACCGGGACTGGGTTCTTC

J: TRBJ2-6
size: few
V: TRBV6-1
D: TRBD1
CDR3: CASSPGQGISGANVLTF
DNA: TGTGCCAGCAGCCCGGGACAGGGAATCTCTGGGGCCAACGTCCTGACTTTC

J: TRBJ2-7
size: .
V: TRBV6-5
D: TRBD2
CDR3: CASSSSRGGSYEQYF
DNA: TGTGCCAGCAGTTCCTCCCGGGGGGGCTCCTACGAGCAGTACTTC

J: TRBJ2-1
size: .
V: TRBV20-1
D: .
CDR3: CSANSVSYNEQFF
DNA: TGCAGTGCCAATAGCGTTTCCTACAATGAGCAGTTCTTC

J: TRBJ2-1
size: few
V: TRBV20-1
D: .
CDR3: CSAKDYMGNNNEQFF
DNA: TGCAGTGCTAAGGACTATATGGGCAACAACAATGAGCAGTTCTTC

J: TRBJ2-3
size: .
V: TRBV19
D: TRBD2
CDR3: CATHPAGSTDTQYF
DNA: TGTGCCACCCACCCAGCGGGAAGCACAGATACGCAGTATTTT

J: TRBJ2-1
size: .
V: TRBV7-9
D: TRBD2
CDR3: CASSLIGWREERNEQFF
DNA: TGTGCCAGCAGCTTGATTGGGTGGCGGGAGGAGAGAAATGAGCAGTTCTTC

J: TRBJ2-7
size: many
V: TRBV5-1
D: .
CDR3: CASSLGGRYYEQYF
DNA: TGCGCCAGCAGCTTGGGGGGGCGGTACTACGAGCAGTACTTC